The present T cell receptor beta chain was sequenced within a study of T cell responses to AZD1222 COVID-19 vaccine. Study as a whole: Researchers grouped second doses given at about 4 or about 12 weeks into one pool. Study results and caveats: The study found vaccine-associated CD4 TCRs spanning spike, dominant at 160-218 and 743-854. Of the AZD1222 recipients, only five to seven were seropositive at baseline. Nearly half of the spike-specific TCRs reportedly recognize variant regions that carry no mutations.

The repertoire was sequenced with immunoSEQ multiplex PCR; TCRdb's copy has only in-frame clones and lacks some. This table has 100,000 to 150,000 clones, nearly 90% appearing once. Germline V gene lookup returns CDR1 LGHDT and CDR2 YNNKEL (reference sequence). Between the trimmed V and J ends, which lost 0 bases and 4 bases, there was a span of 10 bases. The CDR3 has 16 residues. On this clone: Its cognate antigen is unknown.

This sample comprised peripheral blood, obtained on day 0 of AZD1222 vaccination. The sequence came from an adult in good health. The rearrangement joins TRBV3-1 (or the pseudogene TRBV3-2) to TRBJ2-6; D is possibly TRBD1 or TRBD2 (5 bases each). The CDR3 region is CASSQDSGTGANVLTF. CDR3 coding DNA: TGTGCCAGCAGCCAAGATTCCGGGACGGGGGCCAACGTCCTGACTTTC.